This entry describes one TCR beta chain. The antigen is undetermined. Sequenced by immunoSEQ multiplex PCR; TCRdb stores in-frame clones only, minus some. This sample yields tens of thousands of clones, of which roughly 84% are seen a single time; around 19% belongs to the top ten. The data originate from a study of identifying expanded T cells in peripheral blood. With 6 bases clipped from V and 2 bases from J, the junction kept 8 bases outside the gene matches. CDR3 length: 15 residues. Germline CDR1 KGHSH, CDR2 LQKENI. Overall study results and limits: Differentially abundant clones: roughly 1.2 between replicates, about 15 at approximately two weeks, 19 to 20 at four. Approximately two-week clone count variance significantly increased as total template count grew.

Healthy donors had no documented immune events, such as infections, while sampled. The chain carries TRBV18 and TRBJ2-7; 9 bases are a match to TRBD1. Sequencing input: blood. The TCR originated in a person between 18 and 69 years old in good health. The CDR3 DNA is TGTGCCAGCTCCGTAGGCCGGGACAGGGCCTACGAGCAGTACTTC. Amino acid sequence: CASSVGRDRAYEQYF. Full variable domain (missing parts from reference TRBV18 and TRBJ2-7): NAGVMQNPRHLVRRRGQEARLRCSPMKGHSHVYWYRQLPEEGLKFMVYLQKENIIDESGMPKERFSAEFPKEGPSILRIQQVVRGDSAAYFCASSVGRDRAYEQYFGPGTRLTVT.